This T cell receptor (beta chain) appears in the sequencing data of a study of T cells in Graves' hyperthyroidism and ophthalmopathy. Whole-study results and caveats: Ophthalmopathy was separated from stable hyperthyroidism by a 13 V-J model. The model identified upcoming ophthalmopathy a median about 7.1 months ahead of onset.

Amplification of TCR beta CDR3 regions used RNA as the template. HTBI primers drove first-round RT-PCR of the TCR CDR3. Using its own MiXCR run on the multiplex PCR reads, TCRdb lists one record per CDR3 protein. Of 500,000 to 550,000 distinct CDR3 sequences listed, approximately 20% are singletons. This clonotype was recorded at least ten times. Its antigen is undetermined. Together with thyroid ultrasound, orbital computed tomography, serum thyroxine and TRAb, clinical symptoms were used for diagnoses. Germline CDR1 reads MDHEN; CDR2 reads SYDVKM. With 3 bases clipped from V and 1 base from J, the junction kept 32 bases outside the gene matches. This CDR3 spans 24 amino acids.

The source is a man aged 35-49 years with Graves' ophthalmopathy. The chain combines TRBV28 with TRBJ1-1; 7 bases are shared with TRBD1. Material: blood. CDR3 region: CASSLGPLNQDRNYGLGTNTEAFF. In DNA, the CDR3 is TGTGCCAGCAGTTTGGGCCCACTCAACCAGGACAGGAATTATGGTTTGGGGACGAACACTGAAGCTTTCTTT.